This TCR beta chain was identified in a study of T cell responses to AZD1222 COVID-19 vaccine. Germline assignment: CDR1 SGHTA and CDR2 FQGNSA. V was pared by 1 base and J by 1 base, with 11 bases between. The CDR3 runs to 16 residues. Method: immunoSEQ multiplex PCR; TCRdb's copy keeps in-frame clones and lacks some. There are some 180,000 clones in the sample; around 88% occur only once, and approximately 0.5% lies in the top ten. Notes on the study in general: Following two doses of AZD1222, Spike-specific TCR breadth and depth rose. Reportedly, close to half of spike-specific TCRs are directed against unmutated variant regions. In a largely white British group with more females than males, clonal diversity was possibly underestimated. Baseline serostatus was positive in only a handful of AZD1222 recipients.

A remark on this clone: The target antigen is unknown.

The sample consisted of peripheral blood, taken on day 0 of AZD1222 vaccination. The TCR was taken from an adult in good health. The V gene is TRBV7-2, the J gene TRBJ1-5; D is undetermined. CDR3 sequence reads: CASSLVVAVSNQPQHF. The DNA for the CDR3 is TGTGCCAGCAGCTTAGTAGTGGCCGTAAGCAATCAGCCCCAGCATTTT.